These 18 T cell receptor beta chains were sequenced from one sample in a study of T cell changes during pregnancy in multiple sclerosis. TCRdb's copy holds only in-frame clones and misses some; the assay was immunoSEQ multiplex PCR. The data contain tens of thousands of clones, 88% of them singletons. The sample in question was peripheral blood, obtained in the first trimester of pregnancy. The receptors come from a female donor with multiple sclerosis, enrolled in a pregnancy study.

CDR3 DNA sequence: TGTGCCAGCAGCTTACGCTCAGGGGGCCGTGGGTTTCAGCCCCAGCATTTT. It encodes CASSLRSGGRGFQPQHF. The chain combines TRBV7-2 with TRBJ1-5; 8 bases line up with TRBD1. V lost 2 bases and J lost 6; bases outside the gene matches: 12. From germline, CDR1 is SGHTA and CDR2 FQGNSA. There are 17 residues in the CDR3.

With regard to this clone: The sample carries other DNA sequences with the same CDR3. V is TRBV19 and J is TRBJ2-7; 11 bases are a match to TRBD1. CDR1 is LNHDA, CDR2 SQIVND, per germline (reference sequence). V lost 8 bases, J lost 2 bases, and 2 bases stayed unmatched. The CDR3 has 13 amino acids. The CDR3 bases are TGTGCCAGTTCGGACAGGGGGCCCTACGAGCAGTACTTC. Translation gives CASSDRGPYEQYF.

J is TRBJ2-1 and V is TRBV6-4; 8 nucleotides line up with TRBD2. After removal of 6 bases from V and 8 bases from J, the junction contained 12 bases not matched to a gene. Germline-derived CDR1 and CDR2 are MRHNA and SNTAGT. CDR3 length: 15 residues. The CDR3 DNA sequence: TGTGCCAGCAGGAGAGCGGGAGAGGGGGGGGATGAGCAGTTCTTC. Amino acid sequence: CASRRAGEGGDEQFF.

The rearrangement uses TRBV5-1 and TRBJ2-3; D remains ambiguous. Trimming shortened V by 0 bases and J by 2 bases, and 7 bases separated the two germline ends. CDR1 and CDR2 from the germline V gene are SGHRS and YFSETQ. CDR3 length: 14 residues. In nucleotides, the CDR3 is TGCGCCAGCAGCTTGGTCCAGGCCACAGATACGCAGTATTTT. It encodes CASSLVQATDTQYF. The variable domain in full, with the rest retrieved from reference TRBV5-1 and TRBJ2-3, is KAGVTQTPRYLIKTRGQQVTLSCSPISGHRSVSWYQQTPGQGLQFLFEYFSETQRNKGNFPGRFSGRQFSNSRSEMNVSTLELGDSALYLCASSLVQATDTQYFGPGTRLTVL.

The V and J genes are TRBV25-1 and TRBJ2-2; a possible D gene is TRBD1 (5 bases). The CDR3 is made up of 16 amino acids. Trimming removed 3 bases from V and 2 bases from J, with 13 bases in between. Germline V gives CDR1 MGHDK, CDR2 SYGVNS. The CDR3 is CASSDPYRPNTGELFF. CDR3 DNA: TGTGCCAGCAGTGATCCATACAGGCCTAACACCGGGGAGCTGTTTTTT. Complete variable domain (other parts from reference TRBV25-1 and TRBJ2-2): EADIYQTPRYLVIGTGKKITLECSQTMGHDKMYWYQQDPGMELHLIHYSYGVNSTEKGDLSSESTVSRIRTEHFPLTLESARPSHTSQYLCASSDPYRPNTGELFFGEGSRLTVL.

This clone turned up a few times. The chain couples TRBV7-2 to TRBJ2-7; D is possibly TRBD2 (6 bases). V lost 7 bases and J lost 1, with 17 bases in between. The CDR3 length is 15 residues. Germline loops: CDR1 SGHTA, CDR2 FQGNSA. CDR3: CASNLEHSGSYEQYF. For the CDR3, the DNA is TGTGCCAGCAACCTCGAACACAGCGGGTCCTACGAGCAGTACTTC.

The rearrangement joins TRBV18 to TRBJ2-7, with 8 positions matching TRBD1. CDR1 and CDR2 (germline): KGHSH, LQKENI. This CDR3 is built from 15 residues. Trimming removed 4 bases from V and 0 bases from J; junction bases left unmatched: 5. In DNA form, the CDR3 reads TGTGCCAGCTCACTTGGGACAGGCGTCTCCTACGAGCAGTACTTC. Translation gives CASSLGTGVSYEQYF.

CDR3 DNA: TGTGCCAGTAGTATCGGGGGGGGGCGGACAGATACGCAGTATTTT. Protein: CASSIGGGRTDTQYF. V and J are TRBV19 and TRBJ2-3; 8 bases map to TRBD2. Trimming took 3 bases from V and 3 from J; bases not matched to a gene: 5. Germline CDR1 LNHDA, CDR2 SQIVND (reference sequence). The CDR3 length is 15 residues. Together with reference TRBV19 and TRBJ2-3, the CDR3 gives the full variable domain: DGGITQSPKYLFRKEGQNVTLSCEQNLNHDAMYWYRQDPGQGLRLIYYSQIVNDFQKGDIAEGYSVSREKKESFPLTVTSAQKNPTAFYLCASSIGGGRTDTQYFGPGTRLTVL.

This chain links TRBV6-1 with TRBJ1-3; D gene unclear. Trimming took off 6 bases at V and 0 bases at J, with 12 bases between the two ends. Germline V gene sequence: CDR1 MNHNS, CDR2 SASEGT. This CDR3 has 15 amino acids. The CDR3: CASSPRVHSGNTIYF. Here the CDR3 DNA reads TGTGCCAGCAGCCCCCGGGTTCACTCTGGAAACACCATATATTTT.

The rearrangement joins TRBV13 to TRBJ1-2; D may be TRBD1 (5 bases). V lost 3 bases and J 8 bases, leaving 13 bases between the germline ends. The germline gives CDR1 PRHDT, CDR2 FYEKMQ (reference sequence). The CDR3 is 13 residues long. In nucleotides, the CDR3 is TGTGCCAGCAGCTTCAGGGTTATAGAAGGCTACACCTTC. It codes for CASSFRVIEGYTF.

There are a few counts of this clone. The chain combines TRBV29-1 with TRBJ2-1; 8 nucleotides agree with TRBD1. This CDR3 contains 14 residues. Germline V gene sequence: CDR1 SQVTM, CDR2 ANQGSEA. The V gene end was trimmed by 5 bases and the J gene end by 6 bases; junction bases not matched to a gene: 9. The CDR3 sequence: CSVRDRGWSNEQFF. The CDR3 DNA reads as TGCAGCGTTAGAGACAGGGGATGGAGCAATGAGCAGTTCTTC.

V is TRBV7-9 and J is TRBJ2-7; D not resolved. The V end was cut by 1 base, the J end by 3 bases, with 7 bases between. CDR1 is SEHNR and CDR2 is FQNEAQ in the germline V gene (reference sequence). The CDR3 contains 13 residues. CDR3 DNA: TGTGCCAGCAGCTTAGACGGTATCTACGAGCAGTACTTC. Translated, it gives CASSLDGIYEQYF.

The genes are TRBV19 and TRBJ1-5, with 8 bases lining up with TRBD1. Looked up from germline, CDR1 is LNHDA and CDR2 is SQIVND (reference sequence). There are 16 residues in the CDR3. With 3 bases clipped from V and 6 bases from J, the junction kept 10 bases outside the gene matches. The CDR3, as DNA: TGTGCCAGTAGTATCCCCATCCAGGGGGCGATTCAGCCCCAGCATTTT. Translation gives CASSIPIQGAIQPQHF.

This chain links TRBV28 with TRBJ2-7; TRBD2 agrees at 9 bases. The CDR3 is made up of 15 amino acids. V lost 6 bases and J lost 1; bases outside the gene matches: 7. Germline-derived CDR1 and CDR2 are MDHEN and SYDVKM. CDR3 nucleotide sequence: TGTGCCAGCAGCCCCGGACTAGCGCCATCCTACGAGCAGTACTTC. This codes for CASSPGLAPSYEQYF. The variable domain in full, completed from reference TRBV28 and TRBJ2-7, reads DVKVTQSSRYLVKRTGEKVFLECVQDMDHENMFWYRQDPGLGLRLIYFSYDVKMKEKGDIPEGYSVSREKKERFSLILESASTNQTSMYLCASSPGLAPSYEQYFGPGTRLTVT.

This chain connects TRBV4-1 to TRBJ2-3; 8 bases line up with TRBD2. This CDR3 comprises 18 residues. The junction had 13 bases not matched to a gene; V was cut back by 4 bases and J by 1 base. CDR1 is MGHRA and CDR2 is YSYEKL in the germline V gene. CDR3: CASSPTPLWREGTDTQYF. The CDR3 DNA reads TGCGCCAGCAGCCCCACCCCTCTTTGGCGGGAGGGCACAGATACGCAGTATTTT.

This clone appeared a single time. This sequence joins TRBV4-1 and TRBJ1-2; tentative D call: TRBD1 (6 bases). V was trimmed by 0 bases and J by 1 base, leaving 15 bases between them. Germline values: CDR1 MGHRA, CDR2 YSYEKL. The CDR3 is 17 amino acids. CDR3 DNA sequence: TGCGCCAGCAGCCAAGATCCTCGGACAGATGATAACTATGGCTACACCTTC. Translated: CASSQDPRTDDNYGYTF.

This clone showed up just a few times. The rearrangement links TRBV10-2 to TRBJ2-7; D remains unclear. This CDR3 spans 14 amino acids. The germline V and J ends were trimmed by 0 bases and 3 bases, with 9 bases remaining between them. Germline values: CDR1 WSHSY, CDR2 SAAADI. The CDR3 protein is CASSESVEIYEQYF. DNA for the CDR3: TGCGCCAGCAGTGAGTCGGTAGAGATCTACGAGCAGTACTTC.

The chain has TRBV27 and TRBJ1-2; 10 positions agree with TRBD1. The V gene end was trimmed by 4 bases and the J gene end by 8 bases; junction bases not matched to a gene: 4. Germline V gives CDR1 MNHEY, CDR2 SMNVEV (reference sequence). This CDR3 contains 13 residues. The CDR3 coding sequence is TGTGCCAGCAGTTCCGGGACAGGGGAAGGCTACACCTTC. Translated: CASSSGTGEGYTF.